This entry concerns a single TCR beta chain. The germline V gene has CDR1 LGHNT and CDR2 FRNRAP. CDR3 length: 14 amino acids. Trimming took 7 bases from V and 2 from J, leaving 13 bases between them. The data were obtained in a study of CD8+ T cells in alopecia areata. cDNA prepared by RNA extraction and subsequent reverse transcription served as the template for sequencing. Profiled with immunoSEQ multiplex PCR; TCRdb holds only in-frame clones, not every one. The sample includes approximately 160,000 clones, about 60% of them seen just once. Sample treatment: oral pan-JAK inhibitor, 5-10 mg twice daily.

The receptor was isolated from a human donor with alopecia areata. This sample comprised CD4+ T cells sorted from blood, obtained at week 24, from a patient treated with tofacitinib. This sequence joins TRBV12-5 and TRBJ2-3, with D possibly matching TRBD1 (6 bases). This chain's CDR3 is CASAKDRLTDTQYF. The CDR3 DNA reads TGTGCTAGTGCCAAGGACAGACTCACAGATACGCAGTATTTT.